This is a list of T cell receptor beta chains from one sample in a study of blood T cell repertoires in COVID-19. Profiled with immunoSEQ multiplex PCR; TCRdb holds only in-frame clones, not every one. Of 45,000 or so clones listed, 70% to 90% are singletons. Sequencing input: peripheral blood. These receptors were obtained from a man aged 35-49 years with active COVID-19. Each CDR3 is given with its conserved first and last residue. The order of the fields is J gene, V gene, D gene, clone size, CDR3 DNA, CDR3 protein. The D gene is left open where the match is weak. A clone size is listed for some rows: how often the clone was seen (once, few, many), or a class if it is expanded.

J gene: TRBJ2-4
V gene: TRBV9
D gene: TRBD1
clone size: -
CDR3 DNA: TGTGCCAGCAGCGGACCCCTGACAGGGGCCAAAAACATTCAGTACTTC
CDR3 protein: CASSGPLTGAKNIQYF

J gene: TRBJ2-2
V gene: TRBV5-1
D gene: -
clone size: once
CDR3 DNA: TGCGCCAGCAACTTGCCTGGGCAGGGATCGGCGAACACCGGGGAGCTGTTTTTT
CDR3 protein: CASNLPGQGSANTGELFF

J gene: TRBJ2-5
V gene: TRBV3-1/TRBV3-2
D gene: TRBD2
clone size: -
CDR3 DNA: TGTGCCAGCAGCAGGGGGCGTCCGGGACTAGCGGTGACCCAAGAGACCCAGTACTTC
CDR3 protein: CASSRGRPGLAVTQETQYF

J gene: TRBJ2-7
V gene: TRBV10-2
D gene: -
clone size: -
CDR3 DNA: TGCGCCAGCAGTGTTACAAGAAACGAGCAGTACTTC
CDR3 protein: CASSVTRNEQYF

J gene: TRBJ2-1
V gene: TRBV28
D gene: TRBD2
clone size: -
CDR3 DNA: TGTGCCAGCAGTTTATTAATGGGGGGGACTAGCGGGTTTAACAGGTCCTACAATGAGCAGTTCTTC
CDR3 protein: CASSLLMGGTSGFNRSYNEQFF

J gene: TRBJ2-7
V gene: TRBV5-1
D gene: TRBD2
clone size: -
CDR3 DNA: TGCGCCAGCAGCTGGACGACTAGCGGTTCGTCCTCCGAGCAGTACTTC
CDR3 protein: CASSWTTSGSSSEQYF

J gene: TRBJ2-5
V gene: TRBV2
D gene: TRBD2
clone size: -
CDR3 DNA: TGTGCCAGCAGTTGGACTAGCGGGTTGGAGACCCAGTACTTC
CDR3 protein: CASSWTSGLETQYF

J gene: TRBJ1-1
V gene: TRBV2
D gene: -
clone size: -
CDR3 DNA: TGTGCCATTCTTCGGGGGGGCGAGAACACTGAAGCTTTCTTT
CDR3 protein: CAILRGGENTEAFF

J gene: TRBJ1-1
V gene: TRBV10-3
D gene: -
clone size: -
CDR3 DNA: TGTGCCATCAGTGAGACGCGGCAGTCGGACACTGAAGCTTTCTTT
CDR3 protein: CAISETRQSDTEAFF

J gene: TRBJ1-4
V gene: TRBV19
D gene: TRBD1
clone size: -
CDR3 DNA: TGTGCCAGTAGTGCTCGACAGGGTCGGGATGAAAAACTGTTTTTT
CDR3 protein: CASSARQGRDEKLFF

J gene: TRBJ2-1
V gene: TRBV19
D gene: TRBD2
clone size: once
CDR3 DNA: TGTGCCAGTAGTACGGGACTAGCGGTGATCATCTCCTACAATGAGCAGTTCTTC
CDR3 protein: CASSTGLAVIISYNEQFF

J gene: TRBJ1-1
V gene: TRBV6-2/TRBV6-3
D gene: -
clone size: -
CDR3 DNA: TGTGCCAGCAGTTTTGACAGAGGTTTGGCTTTCTTT
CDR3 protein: CASSFDRGLAFF

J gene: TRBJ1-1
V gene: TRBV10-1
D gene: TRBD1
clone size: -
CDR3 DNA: TGCGCCAGCAGCGACTCGACAGGGATGAGAGCTTTCTTT
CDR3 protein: CASSDSTGMRAFF

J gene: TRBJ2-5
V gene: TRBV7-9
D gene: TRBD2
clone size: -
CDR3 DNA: TGTGCCGGAGGCGGGACTAGCGCCATGGGGACCCAGTACTTC
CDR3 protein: CAGGGTSAMGTQYF

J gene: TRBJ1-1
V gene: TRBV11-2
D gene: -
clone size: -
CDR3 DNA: TGTGCCAGCAGCCTAGGCCCCTACGGGGGGGGCCCTGAAGCTTTCTTT
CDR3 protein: CASSLGPYGGGPEAFF

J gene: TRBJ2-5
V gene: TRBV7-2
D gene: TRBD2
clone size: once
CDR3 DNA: TGTGCCAGCAGCTTAGGGACTAGCGGGTACCAAGAGACCCAGTACTTC
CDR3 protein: CASSLGTSGYQETQYF

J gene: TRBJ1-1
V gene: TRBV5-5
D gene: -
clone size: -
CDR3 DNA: TGTGCCAGCATCCAGAACACTGAAGCTTTCTTT
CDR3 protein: CASIQNTEAFF

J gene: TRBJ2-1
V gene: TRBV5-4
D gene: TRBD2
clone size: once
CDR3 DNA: TGTGCCAGCAGCAGCGCTAGCGGGAGTAATAGTGTTACTTACAATGAGCAGTTCTTC
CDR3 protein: CASSSASGSNSVTYNEQFF

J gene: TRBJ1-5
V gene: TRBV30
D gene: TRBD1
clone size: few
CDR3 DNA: TGTGCCTGGAGCCCCGACAGGGTTCAGCCCCAGCATTTT
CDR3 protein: CAWSPDRVQPQHF